This T cell receptor (beta chain) came from a study of T-cell memory formation after mild COVID-19. Regarding the study as a whole: Clones that contracted from day 15 to 85 were balanced CD4/CD8, while later expanders leaned CD4+. Nothing confirmed that second-wave clones peaking on day 37 were specific for SARS-CoV-2.

With V trimmed by 3 bases and J by 4 bases, 8 bases remained unmatched. CDR1 is SGHTA, CDR2 FQGNSA, per germline. The CDR3 length is 15 residues. This clonotype was seen ten or more times. The antigen is unknown. TCRalpha and TCRbeta libraries used 5'RACE with constant-segment primers and UMIs. TCRdb redid the calling of the 5' RACE reads with MiXCR, one entry per CDR3 protein. Of about 400,000 distinct CDR3 sequences detected, less than 25% appear once; the ten largest clones hold over 10%. Source material: PBMCs or a T cell subset sorted from them (not recorded which). The sequence derives from an adult woman who had mild COVID-19 (a few samples of this study predate the infection). Cell type and time point are not known. The chain links TRBV7-2 to TRBJ1-1; the match to TRBD1 covers 7 bases. This chain's CDR3 is CASSFQNAGGTEAFF. DNA of the CDR3: TGTGCCAGCAGCTTCCAAAACGCAGGGGGCACTGAAGCTTTCTTT. Full variable domain (missing parts from reference TRBV7-2 and TRBJ1-1): GAGVSQSPSNKVTEKGKDVELRCDPISGHTALYWYRQSLGQGLEFLIYFQGNSAPDKSGLPSDRFSAERTGGSVSTLTIQRTQQEDSAVYLCASSFQNAGGTEAFFGQGTRLTVV.